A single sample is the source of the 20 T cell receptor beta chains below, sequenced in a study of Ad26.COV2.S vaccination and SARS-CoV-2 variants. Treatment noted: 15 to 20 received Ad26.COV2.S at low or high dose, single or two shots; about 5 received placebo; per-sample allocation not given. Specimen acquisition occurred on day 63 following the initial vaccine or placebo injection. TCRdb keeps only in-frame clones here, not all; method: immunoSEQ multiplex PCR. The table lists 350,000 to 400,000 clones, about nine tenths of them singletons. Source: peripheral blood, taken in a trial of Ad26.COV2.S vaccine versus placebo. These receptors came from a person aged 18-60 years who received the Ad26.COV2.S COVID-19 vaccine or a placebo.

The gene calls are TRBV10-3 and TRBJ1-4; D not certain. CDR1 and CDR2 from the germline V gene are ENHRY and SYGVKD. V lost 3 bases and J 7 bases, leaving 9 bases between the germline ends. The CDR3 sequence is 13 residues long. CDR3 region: CAISDGPSEKLFF. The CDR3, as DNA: TGTGCCATCAGTGACGGCCCGAGTGAAAAACTGTTTTTT.

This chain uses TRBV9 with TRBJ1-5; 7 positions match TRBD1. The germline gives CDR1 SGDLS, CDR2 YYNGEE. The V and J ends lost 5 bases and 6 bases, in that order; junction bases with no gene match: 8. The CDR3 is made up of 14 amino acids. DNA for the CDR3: TGTGCCAGCAGTGCAGGGGGGATGGGTCAGCCCCAGCATTTT. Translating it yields CASSAGGMGQPQHF.

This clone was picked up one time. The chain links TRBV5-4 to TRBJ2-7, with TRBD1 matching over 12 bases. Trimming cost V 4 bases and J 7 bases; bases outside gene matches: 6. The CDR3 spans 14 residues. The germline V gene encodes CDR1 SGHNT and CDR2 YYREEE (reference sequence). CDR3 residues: CASSQGQGAYEQYF. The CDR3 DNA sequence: TGTGCCAGCAGCCAGGGACAGGGGGCGTATGAGCAGTACTTC.

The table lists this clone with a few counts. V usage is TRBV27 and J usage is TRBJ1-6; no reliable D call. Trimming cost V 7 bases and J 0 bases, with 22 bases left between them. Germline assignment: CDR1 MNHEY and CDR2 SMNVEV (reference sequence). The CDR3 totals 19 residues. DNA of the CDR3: TGTGCCAGCACCCACGTTTGGGAAAGGGCCAGCTCCTATAATTCACCCCTCCACTTT. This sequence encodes CASTHVWERASSYNSPLHF.

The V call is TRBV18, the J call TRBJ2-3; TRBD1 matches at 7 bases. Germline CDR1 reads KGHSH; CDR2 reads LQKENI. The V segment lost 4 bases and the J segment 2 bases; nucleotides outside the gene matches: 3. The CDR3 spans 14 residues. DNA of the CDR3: TGTGCCAGCTCACAAGGGACAGTCACAGATACGCAGTATTTT. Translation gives CASSQGTVTDTQYF.

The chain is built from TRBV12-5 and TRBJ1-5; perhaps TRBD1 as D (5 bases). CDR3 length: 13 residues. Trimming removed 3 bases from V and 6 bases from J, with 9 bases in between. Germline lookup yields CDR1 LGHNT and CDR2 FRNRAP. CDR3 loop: CASGFGGVQPQHF. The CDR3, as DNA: TGTGCTAGTGGTTTCGGGGGGGTTCAGCCCCAGCATTTT. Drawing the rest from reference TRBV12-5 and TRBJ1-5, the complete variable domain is DARVTQTPRHKVTEMGQEVTMRCQPILGHNTVFWYRQTMMQGLELLAYFRNRAPLDDSGMPKDRFSAEMPDATLATLKIQPSEPRDSAVYFCASGFGGVQPQHFGDGTRLSIL.

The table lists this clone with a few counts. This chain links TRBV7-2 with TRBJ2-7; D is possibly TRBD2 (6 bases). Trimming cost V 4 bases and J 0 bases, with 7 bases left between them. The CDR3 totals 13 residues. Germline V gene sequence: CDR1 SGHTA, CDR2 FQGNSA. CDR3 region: CASSSTSSYEQYF. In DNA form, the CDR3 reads TGTGCCAGCAGCTCGACTAGCTCCTACGAGCAGTACTTC.

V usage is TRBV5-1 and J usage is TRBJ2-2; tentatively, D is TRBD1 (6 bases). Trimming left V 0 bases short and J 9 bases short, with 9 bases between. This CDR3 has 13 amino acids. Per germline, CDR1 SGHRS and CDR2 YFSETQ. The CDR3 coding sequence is TGCGCCAGCAGCTTGGAAAGGGGGAGGGAGCTGTTTTTT. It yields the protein CASSLERGRELFF.

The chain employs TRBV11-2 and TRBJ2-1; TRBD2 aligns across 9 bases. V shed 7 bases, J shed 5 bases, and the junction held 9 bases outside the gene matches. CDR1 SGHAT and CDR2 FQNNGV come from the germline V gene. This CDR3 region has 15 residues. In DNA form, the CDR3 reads TGTGCCAGCATCGGTAGCGGGAGTTATAACAATGAGCAGTTCTTC. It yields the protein CASIGSGSYNNEQFF. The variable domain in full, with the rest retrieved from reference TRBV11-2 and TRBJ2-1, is EAGVAQSPRYKIIEKRQSVAFWCNPISGHATLYWYQQILGQGPKLLIQFQNNGVVDDSQLPKDRFSAERLKGVDSTLKIQPAKLEDSAVYLCASIGSGSYNNEQFFGPGTRLTVL.

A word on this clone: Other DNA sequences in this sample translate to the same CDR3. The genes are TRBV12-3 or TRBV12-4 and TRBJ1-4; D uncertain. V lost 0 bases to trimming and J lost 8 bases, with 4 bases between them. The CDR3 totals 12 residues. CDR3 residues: CASSLAGEKLFF. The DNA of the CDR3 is TGTGCCAGCAGTTTAGCGGGGGAAAAACTGTTTTTT.

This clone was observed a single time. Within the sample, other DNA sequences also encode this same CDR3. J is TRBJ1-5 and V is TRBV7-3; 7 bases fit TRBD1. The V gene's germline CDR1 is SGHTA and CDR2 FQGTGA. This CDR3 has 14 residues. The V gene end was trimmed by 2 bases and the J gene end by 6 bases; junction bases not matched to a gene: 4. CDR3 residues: CASSLDRVGQPQHF. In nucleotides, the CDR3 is TGTGCCAGCAGCTTAGACAGGGTCGGTCAGCCCCAGCATTTT.

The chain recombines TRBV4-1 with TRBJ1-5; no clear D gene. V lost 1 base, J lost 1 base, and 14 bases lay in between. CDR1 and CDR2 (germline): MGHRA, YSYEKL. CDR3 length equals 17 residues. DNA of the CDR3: TGCGCCAGCAGCCAAGCAGATCCGAGGGTAAGCAATCAGCCCCAGCATTTT. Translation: CASSQADPRVSNQPQHF.

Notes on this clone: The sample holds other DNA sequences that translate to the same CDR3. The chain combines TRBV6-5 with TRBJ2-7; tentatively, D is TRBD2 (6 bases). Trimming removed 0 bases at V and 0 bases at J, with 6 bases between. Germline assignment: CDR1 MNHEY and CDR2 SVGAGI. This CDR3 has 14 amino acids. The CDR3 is CASSYSGGSYEQYF. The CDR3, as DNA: TGTGCCAGCAGTTACTCCGGGGGCTCCTACGAGCAGTACTTC.

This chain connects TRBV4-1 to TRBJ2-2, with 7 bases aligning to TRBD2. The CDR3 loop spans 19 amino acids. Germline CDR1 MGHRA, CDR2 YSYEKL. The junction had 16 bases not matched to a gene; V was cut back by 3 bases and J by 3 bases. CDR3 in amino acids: CASSQDRFAGVGDTGELFF. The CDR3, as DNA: TGCGCCAGCAGCCAGGATCGGTTTGCGGGAGTAGGGGACACCGGGGAGCTGTTTTTT.

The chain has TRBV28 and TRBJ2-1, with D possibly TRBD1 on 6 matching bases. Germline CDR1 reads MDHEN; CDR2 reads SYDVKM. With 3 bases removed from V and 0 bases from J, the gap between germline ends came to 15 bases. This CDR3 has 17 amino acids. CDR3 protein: CASSFSPGQSSYNEQFF. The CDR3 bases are TGTGCCAGCAGTTTTTCCCCTGGACAGAGCTCCTACAATGAGCAGTTCTTC.

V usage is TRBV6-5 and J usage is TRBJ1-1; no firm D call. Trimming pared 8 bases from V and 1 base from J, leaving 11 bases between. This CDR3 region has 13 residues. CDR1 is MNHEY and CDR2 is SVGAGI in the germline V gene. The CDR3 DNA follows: TGTGCCAGCGAGTCCCTCGGGAACACTGAAGCTTTCTTT. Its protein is CASESLGNTEAFF.

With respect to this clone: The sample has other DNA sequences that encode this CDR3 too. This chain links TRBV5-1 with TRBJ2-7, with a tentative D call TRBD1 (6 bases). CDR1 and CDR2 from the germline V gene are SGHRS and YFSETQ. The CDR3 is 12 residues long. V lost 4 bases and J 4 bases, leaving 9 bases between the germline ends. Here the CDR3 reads CASSPQGYEQYF. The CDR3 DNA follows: TGCGCCAGCAGCCCACAGGGATACGAGCAGTACTTC.

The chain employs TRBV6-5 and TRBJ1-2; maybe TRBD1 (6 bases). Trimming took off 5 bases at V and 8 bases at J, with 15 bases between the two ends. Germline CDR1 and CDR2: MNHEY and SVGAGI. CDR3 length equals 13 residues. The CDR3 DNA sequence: TGTGCCAGCAGTAACGGACAGAGTAGCGGCTACACCTTC. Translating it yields CASSNGQSSGYTF.

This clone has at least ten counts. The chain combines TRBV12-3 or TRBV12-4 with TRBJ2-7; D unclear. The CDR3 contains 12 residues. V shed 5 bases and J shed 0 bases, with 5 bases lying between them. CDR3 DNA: TGTGCCAGCAGTACAGACTCCTACGAGCAGTACTTC. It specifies CASSTDSYEQYF.

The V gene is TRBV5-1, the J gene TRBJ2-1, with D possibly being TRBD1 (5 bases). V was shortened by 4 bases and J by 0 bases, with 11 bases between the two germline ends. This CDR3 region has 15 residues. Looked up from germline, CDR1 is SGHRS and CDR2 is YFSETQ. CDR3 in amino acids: CASSPTVRSYNEQFF. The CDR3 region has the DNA TGCGCCAGCAGCCCGACAGTTCGCTCCTACAATGAGCAGTTCTTC.